Included here is one T cell receptor (beta chain) sequence, with context. These data originate in a study of shared T cell receptors in the human thymus. Assay used: immunoSEQ multiplex PCR; TCRdb lists only in-frame clones, some missing. The repertoire holds a few hundred thousand clones, with approximately 95% as singletons. Germline values: CDR1 MGHDK, CDR2 SYGVNS. The CDR3 consists of 13 residues. Deletions cut 3 bases from V and 0 bases from J, with 4 bases between. The TCR was taken from a human donor. The chain uses TRBV25-1 and TRBJ2-3; no firm D call. Source material: thymocytes. Here the CDR3 DNA reads TGTGCCAGCAGTGATGATAGCACAGATACGCAGTATTTT. It is translated as CASSDDSTDTQYF.